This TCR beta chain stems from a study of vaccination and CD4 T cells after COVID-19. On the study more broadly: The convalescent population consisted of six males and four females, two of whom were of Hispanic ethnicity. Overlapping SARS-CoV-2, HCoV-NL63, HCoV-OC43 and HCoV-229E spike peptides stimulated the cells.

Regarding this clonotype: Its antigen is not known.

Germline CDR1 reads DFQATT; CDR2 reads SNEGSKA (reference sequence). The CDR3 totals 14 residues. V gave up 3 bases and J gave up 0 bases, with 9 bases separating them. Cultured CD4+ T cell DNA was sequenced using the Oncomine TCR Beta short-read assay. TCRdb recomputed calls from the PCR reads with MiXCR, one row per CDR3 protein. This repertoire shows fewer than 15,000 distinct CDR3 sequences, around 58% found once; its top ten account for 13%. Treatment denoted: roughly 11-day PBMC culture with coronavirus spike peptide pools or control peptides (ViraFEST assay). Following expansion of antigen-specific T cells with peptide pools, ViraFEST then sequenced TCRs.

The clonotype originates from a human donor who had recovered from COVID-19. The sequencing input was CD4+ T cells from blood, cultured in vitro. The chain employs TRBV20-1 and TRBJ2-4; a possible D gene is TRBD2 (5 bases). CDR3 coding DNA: TGCAGTGCTAGGTGGGAGTTAGCCAAAAACATTCAGTACTTC. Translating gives CSARWELAKNIQYF.